The T cell receptor (beta chain) under discussion was sequenced for a study of cytomegalovirus exposure and HLA in healthy donors. Across the whole study: Genotyping showed around 81% of almost 400 donors falling in the Caucasian-associated ancestry cluster.

A single count supports this clone. CDR3 size: 14 residues. Trimming took 5 bases from V and 7 from J, leaving 14 bases between them. Germline loops: CDR1 MNHEY, CDR2 SMNVEV (reference sequence). The primer mix had 60 Vbeta and 13 Jbeta primers. TCRdb keeps only in-frame clones here, not all; method: immunoSEQ multiplex PCR. The table has around 150,000 clones, 82% seen once; the top ten hold around 0.97%. The chain employs TRBV27 and TRBJ2-2, with D perhaps matching TRBD2 (7 bases). Sequences were obtained from PBMCs. This TCR was recovered from a girl aged 2 to 10 in good health and CMV-seropositive. CDR3: CASSPGASGGELFF. CDR3 nucleotides: TGTGCCAGCAGTCCGGGGGCTAGCGGCGGGGAGCTGTTTTTT.